This TCR beta chain was documented in a study of identical twins. Study-wide points: When twins shared out-of-frame alpha sequences, those sequences had excess low generation probability.

This CDR3 spans 14 amino acids. The germline V gene has CDR1 DFQATT and CDR2 SNEGSKA (reference sequence). The V segment lost 1 base and the J segment 8 bases; nucleotides outside the gene matches: 8. TCRdb reanalysed the 5' RACE reads using MiXCR and keeps one entry per CDR3 protein. The sample lists nearly 650,000 distinct CDR3 sequences, roughly 7.1% seen once, with 1.5% to 2% in the top ten. This clonotype was observed a handful of times. Its antigen remains unidentified. The same specimen was also included in a second study, on yellow fever vaccine responses in identical twins.

This receptor was taken from a woman in her late teens or twenties in good health. The chain employs TRBV20-1 and TRBJ2-1, with 7 positions matching TRBD2. Sequencing used PBMCs. CDR3 residues: CSARGQTSWYEQFF. The CDR3 nucleotides read TGCAGTGCTAGAGGTCAGACTAGCTGGTATGAGCAGTTCTTC.